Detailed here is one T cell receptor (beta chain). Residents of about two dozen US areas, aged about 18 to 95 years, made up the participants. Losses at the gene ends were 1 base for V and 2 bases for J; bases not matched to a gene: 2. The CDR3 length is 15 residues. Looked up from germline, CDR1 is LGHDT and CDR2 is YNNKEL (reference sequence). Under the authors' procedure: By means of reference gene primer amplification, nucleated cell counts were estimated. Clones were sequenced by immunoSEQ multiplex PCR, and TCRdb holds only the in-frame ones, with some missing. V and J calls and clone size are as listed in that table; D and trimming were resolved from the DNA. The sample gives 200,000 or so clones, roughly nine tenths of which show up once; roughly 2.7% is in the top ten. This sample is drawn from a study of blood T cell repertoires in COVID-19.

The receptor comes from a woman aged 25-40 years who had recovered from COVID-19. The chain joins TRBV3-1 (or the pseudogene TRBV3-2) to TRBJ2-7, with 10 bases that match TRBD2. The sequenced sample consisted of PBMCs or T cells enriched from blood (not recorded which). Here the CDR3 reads CASSQVSGGPYEQYF. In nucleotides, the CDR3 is TGTGCCAGCAGCCAAGTTAGCGGGGGGCCCTACGAGCAGTACTTC.